This T cell receptor (beta chain) was sequenced for a study of cytomegalovirus exposure and HLA in healthy donors. Researchers ran the PCR with 60 Vbeta and 13 Jbeta primers. Libraries were prepared by immunoSEQ multiplex PCR; TCRdb keeps only in-frame clonotypes and omits some of them. The sample lists 95,000 to 100,000 clones; around 74% were seen once. J was trimmed by 4 bases and V by 7 bases; bases with no gene match: 6. The CDR3 loop spans 13 amino acids. CDR1 is LNHNV, CDR2 YYDKDF, per germline (reference sequence). The V gene is TRBV15, the J gene TRBJ2-7; TRBD2 aligns across 8 bases. The sample taken for sequencing was PBMCs. This TCR was sampled from a man in his forties in good health and CMV-seropositive. The chain's CDR3 is CATKGTSRYEQYF. The CDR3, as DNA: TGTGCCACCAAGGGGACTAGTCGATACGAGCAGTACTTC.